This TCR beta chain was retrieved from a study of blood T cells in healthy people across ages. The CDR3 spans 15 residues. CDR1 and CDR2 (germline): MNHEY, SVGEGT. Unmatched junction bases numbered 11, after V lost 6 bases and J lost 4 bases. On this clonotype itself: Its antigen remains unidentified.

Findings of the study overall: Observed TCR beta diversity per million T cells went down as age went up. This fall followed a roughly linear course with age.

A sample-barcoded 5' primer and a J-beta primer mix were used in a second PCR of roughly 6 to 11 cycles. TCRdb re-called the 5' RACE reads through MiXCR, storing one row per CDR3 protein. The sample holds some 320,000 distinct CDR3 sequences, 25% to 30% seen once. The chain is built from TRBV6-2 or TRBV6-3 and TRBJ2-7, with 8 bases that match TRBD2. Sequenced: blood. This receptor was taken from an older woman in good health. The CDR3 reads CASRDASGSKYEQYF. In DNA form, the CDR3 reads TGTGCCAGCAGGGACGCTAGCGGGTCGAAGTACGAGCAGTACTTC.